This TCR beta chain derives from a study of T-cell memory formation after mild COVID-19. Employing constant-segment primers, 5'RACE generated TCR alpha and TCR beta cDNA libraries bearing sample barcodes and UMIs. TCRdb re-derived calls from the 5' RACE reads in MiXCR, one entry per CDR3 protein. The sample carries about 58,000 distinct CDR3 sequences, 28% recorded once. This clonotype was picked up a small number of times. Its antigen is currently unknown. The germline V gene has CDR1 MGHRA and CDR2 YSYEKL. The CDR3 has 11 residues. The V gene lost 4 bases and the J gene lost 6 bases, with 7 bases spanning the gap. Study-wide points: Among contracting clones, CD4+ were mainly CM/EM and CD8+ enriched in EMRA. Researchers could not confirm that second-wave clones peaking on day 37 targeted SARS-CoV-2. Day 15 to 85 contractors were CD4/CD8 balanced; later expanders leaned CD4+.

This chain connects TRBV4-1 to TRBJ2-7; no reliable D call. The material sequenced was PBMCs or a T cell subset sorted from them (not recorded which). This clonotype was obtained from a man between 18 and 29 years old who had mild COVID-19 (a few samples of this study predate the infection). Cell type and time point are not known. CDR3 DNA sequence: TGCGCCAGCAGCCTGGGTAGCGAGCAGTACTTC. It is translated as CASSLGSEQYF.